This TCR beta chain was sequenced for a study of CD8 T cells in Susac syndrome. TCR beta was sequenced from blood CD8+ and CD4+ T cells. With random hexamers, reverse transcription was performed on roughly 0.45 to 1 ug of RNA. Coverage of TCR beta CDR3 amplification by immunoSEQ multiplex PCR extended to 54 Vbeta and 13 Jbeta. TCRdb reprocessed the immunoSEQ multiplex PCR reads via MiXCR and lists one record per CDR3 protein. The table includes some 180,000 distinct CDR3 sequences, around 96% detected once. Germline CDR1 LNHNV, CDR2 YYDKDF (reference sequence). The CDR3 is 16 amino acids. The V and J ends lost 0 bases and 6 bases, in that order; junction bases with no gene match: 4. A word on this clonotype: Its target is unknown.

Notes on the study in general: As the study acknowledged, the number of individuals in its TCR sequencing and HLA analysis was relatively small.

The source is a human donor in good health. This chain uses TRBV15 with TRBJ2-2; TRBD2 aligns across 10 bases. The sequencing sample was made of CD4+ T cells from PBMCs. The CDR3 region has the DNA TGTGCCACCAGCAGAGATCTGGGACTAGCGTCCGGGGAGCTGTTTTTT. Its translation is CATSRDLGLASGELFF.